The 11 T cell receptor beta chains reported below all come from one sample, sequenced in a study of T-cell memory formation after mild COVID-19. TCRdb re-called the 5' RACE reads through MiXCR, storing one row per CDR3 protein. The sample has around 370,000 distinct CDR3 sequences, around 21% seen once; the top ten hold around 12%. The specimen sequenced was PBMCs or a T cell subset sorted from them (not recorded which). The receptors here all came from an adult woman who had mild COVID-19 (a few samples of this study predate the infection). Cell type and time point are not known.

In this sample, this clonotype turned up many times. The V and J genes are TRBV7-9 and TRBJ2-7; D gene unclear. Looked up from germline, CDR1 is SEHNR and CDR2 is FQNEAQ (reference sequence). Trimming pared 3 bases from V and 2 bases from J, leaving 8 bases between. The CDR3 has 13 amino acids. DNA of the CDR3: TGTGCCAGCAGCTTTAGCTTTACCTACGAGCAGTACTTC. It translates to CASSFSFTYEQYF.

This clonotype appeared a few times. The rearrangement joins TRBV7-3 to TRBJ2-1; no definite D call. V lost 5 bases, J lost 0 bases, and 11 bases lay in between. This CDR3 comprises 15 residues. Germline lookup yields CDR1 SGHTA and CDR2 FQGTGA. Here the CDR3 reads CASSLYEASYNEQFF. The CDR3, as DNA: TGTGCCAGCAGCCTGTACGAGGCCTCCTACAATGAGCAGTTCTTC. Full variable domain (rest looked up from reference TRBV7-3 and TRBJ2-1): GAGVSQTPSNKVTEKGKYVELRCDPISGHTALYWYRQSLGQGPEFLIYFQGTGAADDSGLPNDRFFAVRPEGSVSTLKIQRTERGDSAVYLCASSLYEASYNEQFFGPGTRLTVL.

The chain carries TRBV6-2 or TRBV6-3 and TRBJ1-5; D remains unclear. The CDR3 is made up of 11 amino acids. Trimming pared 6 bases from V and 9 bases from J, leaving 9 bases between. Germline V gene sequence: CDR1 MNHEY, CDR2 SVGEGT. In DNA, the CDR3 is TGTGCCAGCAGCCACCTAGGGCCCCAGCATTTT. Protein sequence: CASSHLGPQHF.

This clonotype was counted a few times. The J gene is TRBJ2-7, the V gene TRBV5-1, with 10 bases aligning to TRBD2. J was trimmed by 0 bases and V by 1 base; bases with no gene match: 4. The CDR3 consists of 16 residues. CDR1 and CDR2 (germline): SGHRS, YFSETQ. The CDR3 reads CASSLRLAGDSYEQYF. The CDR3 DNA reads as TGCGCCAGCAGCTTGAGGCTAGCGGGAGACTCCTACGAGCAGTACTTC.

In its sample, this clonotype was seen many times. The chain employs TRBV4-1 and TRBJ2-2; 14 bases match TRBD2. The V and J ends lost 3 bases and 5 bases, in that order; junction bases with no gene match: 11. This CDR3 spans 19 amino acids. Germline-derived CDR1 and CDR2 are MGHRA and YSYEKL. CDR3 region: CASSQTRLAGGPGTGELFF. The CDR3 DNA reads as TGCGCCAGCAGCCAGACCCGACTAGCGGGGGGGCCGGGGACCGGGGAGCTGTTTTTT.

This clonotype was observed a few times. This chain links TRBV6-1 with TRBJ2-5; D not resolved. This CDR3 comprises 15 residues. The germline V gene encodes CDR1 MNHNS and CDR2 SASEGT. Trimming stripped 6 bases from V and 3 bases from J, with 17 bases between. CDR3 amino acids: CASRDLGRAEETQYF. CDR3 sequence (DNA): TGTGCCAGCAGAGATCTTGGAAGGGCAGAAGAGACCCAGTACTTC.

The chain uses TRBV7-9 and TRBJ2-7; 7 nucleotides align to TRBD2. The CDR3 is 19 amino acids. V gave up 2 bases and J gave up 5 bases; unmatched junction bases: 21. Germline V gene lookup returns CDR1 SEHNR and CDR2 FQNEAQ (reference sequence). The CDR3 DNA reads as TGTGCCAGCAGCTTAACGTGGTCAGACCTTCGCGGGAGTCTCGACGAGCAGTACTTC. The encoded protein is CASSLTWSDLRGSLDEQYF.

This clonotype has a handful of counts. This rearrangement joins TRBV18 to TRBJ2-1; D may be TRBD2 (6 bases). V lost 5 bases to trimming and J lost 9 bases, with 17 bases between them. The CDR3 loop spans 14 amino acids. CDR1 is KGHSH, CDR2 LQKENI, per germline. CDR3 residues: CASSSGRGGGEQFF. The DNA of the CDR3 is TGTGCCAGCTCATCCGGGCGGGGTGGCGGTGAGCAGTTCTTC.

The genes are TRBV7-9 and TRBJ2-5; no firm D call. CDR1 SEHNR and CDR2 FQNEAQ come from the germline V gene (reference sequence). This CDR3 has 15 residues. Deletions cut 10 bases from V and 5 bases from J, with 23 bases between. The CDR3 sequence: CATPPPGSGWETQYF. DNA of the CDR3: TGTGCCACCCCGCCCCCCGGCTCCGGGTGGGAGACCCAGTACTTC.

V and J are TRBV12-3 or TRBV12-4 and TRBJ1-4; TRBD1 agrees at 7 bases. V trimming: 6 bases; J trimming: 4 bases; junction bases outside the gene matches: 8. The CDR3 sequence is 15 residues long. The CDR3 DNA is TGTGCCAGCAGGACACAGGGGTTGGGTAATGAAAAACTGTTTTTT. Its protein is CASRTQGLGNEKLFF.

The V gene is TRBV5-1, the J gene TRBJ1-1; no definite D call. V lost 0 bases and J 3 bases, leaving 12 bases between the germline ends. Per the germline V gene, CDR1 is SGHRS and CDR2 is YFSETQ. CDR3 length: 15 amino acids. CDR3 coding DNA: TGCGCCAGCAGCTTGGAACCGGGAACGGACACTGAAGCTTTCTTT. It translates to CASSLEPGTDTEAFF.